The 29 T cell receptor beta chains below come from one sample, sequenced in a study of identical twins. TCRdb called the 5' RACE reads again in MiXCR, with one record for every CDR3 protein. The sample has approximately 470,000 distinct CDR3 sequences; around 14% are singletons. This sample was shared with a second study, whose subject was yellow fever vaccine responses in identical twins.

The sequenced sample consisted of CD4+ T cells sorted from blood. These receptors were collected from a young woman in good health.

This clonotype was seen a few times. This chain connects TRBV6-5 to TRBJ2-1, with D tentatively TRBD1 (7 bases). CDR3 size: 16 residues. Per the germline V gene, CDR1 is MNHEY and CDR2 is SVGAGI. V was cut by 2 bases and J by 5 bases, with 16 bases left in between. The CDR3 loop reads CASSYGGDRPNNEQFF. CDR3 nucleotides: TGTGCCAGCAGTTACGGAGGGGACAGACCTAACAATGAGCAGTTCTTC.

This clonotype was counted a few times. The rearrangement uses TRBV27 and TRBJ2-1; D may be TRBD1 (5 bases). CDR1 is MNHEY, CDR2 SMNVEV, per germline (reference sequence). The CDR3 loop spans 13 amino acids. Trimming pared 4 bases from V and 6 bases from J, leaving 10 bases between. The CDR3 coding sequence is TGTGCCAGCAGTTCCCCCAGGGCCAATGAGCAGTTCTTC. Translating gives CASSSPRANEQFF.

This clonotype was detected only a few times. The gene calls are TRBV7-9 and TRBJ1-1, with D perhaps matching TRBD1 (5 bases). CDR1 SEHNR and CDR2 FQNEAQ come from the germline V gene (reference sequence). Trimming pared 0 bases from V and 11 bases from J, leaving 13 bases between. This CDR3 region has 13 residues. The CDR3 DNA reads TGTGCCAGCAGCTTAGCGGCAGGGCCCAGCGCTTTCTTT. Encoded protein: CASSLAAGPSAFF.

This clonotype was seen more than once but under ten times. The CDR3 loop reads CASSLSPRTSGRSYNEQFF. In nucleotides, the CDR3 is TGTGCCAGCAGCTTAAGTCCTCGGACTAGCGGGAGGTCCTACAATGAGCAGTTCTTC. V and J are TRBV7-6 and TRBJ2-1; 14 positions agree with TRBD2. The CDR3 has 19 amino acids. Trimming cost V 2 bases and J 1 base; bases outside gene matches: 7. Germline CDR1 reads SGHVS; CDR2 reads FNYEAQ.

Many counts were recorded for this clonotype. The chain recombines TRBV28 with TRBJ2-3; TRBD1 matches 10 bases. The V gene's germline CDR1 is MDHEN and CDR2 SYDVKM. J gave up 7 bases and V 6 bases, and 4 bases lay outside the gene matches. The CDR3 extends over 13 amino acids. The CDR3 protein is CASRLGQGNTQYF. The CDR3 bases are TGTGCCAGCAGGCTGGGACAGGGGAATACGCAGTATTTT.

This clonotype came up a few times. DNA for the CDR3: TGTGCCAGCAGTTCCACCAAGGGACTTCGCGAGACCCAGTACTTC. Protein product: CASSSTKGLRETQYF. The chain couples TRBV6-2 or TRBV6-3 to TRBJ2-5, with TRBD2 as a possible D gene (6 bases). Per germline, CDR1 MNHEY and CDR2 SVGEGT. Trimming pared 4 bases from V and 5 bases from J, leaving 17 bases between. CDR3 length: 15 residues.

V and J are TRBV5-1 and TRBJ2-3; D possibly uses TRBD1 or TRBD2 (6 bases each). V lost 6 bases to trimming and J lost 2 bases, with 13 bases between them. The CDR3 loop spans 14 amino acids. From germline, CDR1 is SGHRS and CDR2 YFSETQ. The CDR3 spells CASTPGGHTDTQYF. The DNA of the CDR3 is TGCGCCAGCACCCCTGGGGGGCACACAGATACGCAGTATTTT.

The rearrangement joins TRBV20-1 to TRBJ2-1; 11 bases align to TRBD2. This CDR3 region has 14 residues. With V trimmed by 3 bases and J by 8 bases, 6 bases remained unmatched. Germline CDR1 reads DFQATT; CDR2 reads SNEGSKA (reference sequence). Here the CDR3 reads CSASTSGSTHEQFF. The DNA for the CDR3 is TGCAGTGCTAGCACTAGCGGGAGTACCCATGAGCAGTTCTTC.

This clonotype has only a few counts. The CDR3 nucleotides are TGTGCCAGCAGTGACCCCGGACACCTCACCGGGGAGCTGTTTTTT. It specifies CASSDPGHLTGELFF. This chain connects TRBV25-1 to TRBJ2-2; the D gene is possibly TRBD1 (5 bases). There are 15 residues in the CDR3. The ends were cut back, 3 bases at V and 4 bases at J, with 12 bases in the middle. Germline CDR1 and CDR2: MGHDK and SYGVNS.

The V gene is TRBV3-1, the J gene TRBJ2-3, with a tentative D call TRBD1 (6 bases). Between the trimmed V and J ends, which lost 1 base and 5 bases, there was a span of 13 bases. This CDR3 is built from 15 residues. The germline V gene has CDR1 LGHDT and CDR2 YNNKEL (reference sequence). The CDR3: CASSQARGFGDTQYF. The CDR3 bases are TGTGCCAGCAGCCAAGCCAGGGGATTTGGAGATACGCAGTATTTT.

The CDR3 region has the DNA TGCAGTGCCGAGGGGTGGCGGAGGGGCCACGAGCAGTACTTC. This translates into CSAEGWRRGHEQYF. The chain uses TRBV20-1 and TRBJ2-7, with D possibly TRBD2 on 6 matching bases. Per the germline V gene, CDR1 is DFQATT and CDR2 is SNEGSKA (reference sequence). V was pared by 6 bases and J by 5 bases, with 20 bases between. This CDR3 contains 14 residues.

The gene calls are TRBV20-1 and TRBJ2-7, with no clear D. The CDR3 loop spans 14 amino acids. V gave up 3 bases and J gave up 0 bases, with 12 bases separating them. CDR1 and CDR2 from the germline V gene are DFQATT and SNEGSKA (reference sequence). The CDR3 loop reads CSASDTLSSYEQYF. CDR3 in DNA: TGCAGTGCTAGCGACACACTGAGCTCCTACGAGCAGTACTTC.

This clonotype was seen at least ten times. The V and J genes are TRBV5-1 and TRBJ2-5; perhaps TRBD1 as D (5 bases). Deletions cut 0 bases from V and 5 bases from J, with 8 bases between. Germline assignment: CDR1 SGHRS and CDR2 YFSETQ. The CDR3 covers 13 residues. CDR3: CASSLEGLETQYF. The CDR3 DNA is TGCGCCAGCAGCTTGGAGGGGTTGGAGACCCAGTACTTC.

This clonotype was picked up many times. Written as DNA, the CDR3 is TGTGCCAGCAGTTATTTTGGTCGGGGTTCCTACAATGAGCAGTTCTTC. Translating it yields CASSYFGRGSYNEQFF. The chain joins TRBV6-2 or TRBV6-3 to TRBJ2-1; tentatively, D is TRBD2 (5 bases). Trimming stripped 3 bases from V and 1 base from J, with 13 bases between. The CDR3 totals 16 residues. Germline values: CDR1 MNHEY, CDR2 SVGEGT.

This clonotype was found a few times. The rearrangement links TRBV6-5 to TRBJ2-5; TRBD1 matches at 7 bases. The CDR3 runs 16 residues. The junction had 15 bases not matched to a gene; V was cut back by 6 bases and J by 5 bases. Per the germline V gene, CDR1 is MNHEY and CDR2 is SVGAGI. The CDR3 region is CASSYLPGQRGETQYF. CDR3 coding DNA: TGTGCCAGCAGCTACCTACCGGGACAGAGGGGGGAGACCCAGTACTTC.

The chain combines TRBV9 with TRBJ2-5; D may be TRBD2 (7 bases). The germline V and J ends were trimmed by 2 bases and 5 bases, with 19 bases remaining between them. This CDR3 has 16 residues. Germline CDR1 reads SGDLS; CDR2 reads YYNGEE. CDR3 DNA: TGTGCCAGCAGCGTGGGGAGAGGGGGGGCCCTGGAGACCCAGTACTTC. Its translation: CASSVGRGGALETQYF.

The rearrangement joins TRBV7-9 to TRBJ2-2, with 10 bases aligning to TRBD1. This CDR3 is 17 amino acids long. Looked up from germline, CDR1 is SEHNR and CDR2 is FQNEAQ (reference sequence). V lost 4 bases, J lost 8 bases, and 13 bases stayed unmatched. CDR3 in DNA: TGTGCCAGCAGCTCCATCTGGACAGGGGGTTCGTCTGGGGAGCTGTTTTTT. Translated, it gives CASSSIWTGGSSGELFF.

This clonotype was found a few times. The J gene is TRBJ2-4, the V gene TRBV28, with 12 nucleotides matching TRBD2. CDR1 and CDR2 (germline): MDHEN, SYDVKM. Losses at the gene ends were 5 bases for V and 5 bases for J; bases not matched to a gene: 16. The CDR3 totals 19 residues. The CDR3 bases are TGTGCCAGCAGTAAGAAACGGGGTTTGACTAGCGGGGGACAAAACATTCAGTACTTC. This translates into CASSKKRGLTSGGQNIQYF.

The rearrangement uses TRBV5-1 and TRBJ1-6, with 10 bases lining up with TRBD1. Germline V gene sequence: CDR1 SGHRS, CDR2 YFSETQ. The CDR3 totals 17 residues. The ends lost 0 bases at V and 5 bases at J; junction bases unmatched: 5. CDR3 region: CASSLVDRGPDNSPLHF. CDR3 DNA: TGCGCCAGCAGCTTGGTAGACAGGGGGCCGGATAATTCACCCCTCCACTTT.

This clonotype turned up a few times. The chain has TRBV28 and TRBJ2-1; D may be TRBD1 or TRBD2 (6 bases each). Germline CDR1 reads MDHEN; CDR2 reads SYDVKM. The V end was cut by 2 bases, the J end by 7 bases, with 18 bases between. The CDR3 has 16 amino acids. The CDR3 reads CASSLISPGGQNEQFF. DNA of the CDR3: TGTGCCAGCAGTTTAATAAGTCCCGGGGGCCAGAATGAGCAGTTCTTC.

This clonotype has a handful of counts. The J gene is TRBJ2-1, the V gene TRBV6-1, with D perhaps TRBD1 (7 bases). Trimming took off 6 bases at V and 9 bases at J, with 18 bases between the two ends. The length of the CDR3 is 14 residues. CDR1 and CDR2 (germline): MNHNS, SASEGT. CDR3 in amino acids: CASREGQRSSEQFF. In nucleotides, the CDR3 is TGTGCCAGCAGGGAGGGACAGCGGTCTAGTGAGCAGTTCTTC.

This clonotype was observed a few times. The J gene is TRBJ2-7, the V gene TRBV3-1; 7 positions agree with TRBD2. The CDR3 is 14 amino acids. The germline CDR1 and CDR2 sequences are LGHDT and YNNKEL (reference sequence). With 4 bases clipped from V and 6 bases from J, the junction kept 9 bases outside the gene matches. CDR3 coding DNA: TGTGCCAGCAGCCCGACTGCGGGGGTCCGCGAGCAGTACTTC. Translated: CASSPTAGVREQYF.

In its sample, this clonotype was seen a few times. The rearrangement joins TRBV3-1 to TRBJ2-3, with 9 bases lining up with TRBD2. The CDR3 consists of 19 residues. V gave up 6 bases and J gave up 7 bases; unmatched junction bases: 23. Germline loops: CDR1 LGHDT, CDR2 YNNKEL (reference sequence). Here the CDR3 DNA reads TGTGCCAGCAGTCTACCGACTAGCGGATCACCCCTCGGTACAAATACGCAGTATTTT. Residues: CASSLPTSGSPLGTNTQYF.

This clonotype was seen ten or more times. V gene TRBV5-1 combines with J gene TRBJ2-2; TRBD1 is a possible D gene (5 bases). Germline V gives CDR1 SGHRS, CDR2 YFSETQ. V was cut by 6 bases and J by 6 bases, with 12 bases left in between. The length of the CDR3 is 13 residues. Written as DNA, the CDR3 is TGCGCCAGCAAAGTGGACAAGGCCGGGGAGCTGTTTTTT. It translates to CASKVDKAGELFF.

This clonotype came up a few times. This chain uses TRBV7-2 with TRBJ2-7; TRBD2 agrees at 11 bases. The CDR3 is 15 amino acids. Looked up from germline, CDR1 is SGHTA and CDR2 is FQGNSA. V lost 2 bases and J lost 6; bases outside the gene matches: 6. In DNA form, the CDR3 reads TGTGCCAGCAGCTTAAGTAGCGGGAGGGCCTCCGAGCAGTACTTC. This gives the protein CASSLSSGRASEQYF.

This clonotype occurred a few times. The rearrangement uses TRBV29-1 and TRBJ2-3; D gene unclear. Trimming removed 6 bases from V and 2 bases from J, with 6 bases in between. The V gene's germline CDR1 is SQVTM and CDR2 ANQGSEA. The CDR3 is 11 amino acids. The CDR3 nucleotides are TGCAGCGTCCCCGTCACAGATACGCAGTATTTT. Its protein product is CSVPVTDTQYF.

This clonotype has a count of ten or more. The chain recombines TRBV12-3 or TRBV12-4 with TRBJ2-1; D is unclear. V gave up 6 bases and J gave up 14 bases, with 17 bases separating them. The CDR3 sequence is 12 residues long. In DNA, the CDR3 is TGTGCCAGCAGCTTCCGGAGTCTCAGAGAGTTCTTC. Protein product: CASSFRSLREFF.

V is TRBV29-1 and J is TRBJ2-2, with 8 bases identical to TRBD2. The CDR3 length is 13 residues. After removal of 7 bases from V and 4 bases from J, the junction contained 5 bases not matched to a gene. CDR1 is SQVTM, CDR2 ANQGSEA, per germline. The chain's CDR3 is CSGDTSGTGELFF. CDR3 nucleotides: TGCAGCGGGGATACTAGCGGCACCGGGGAGCTGTTTTTT.

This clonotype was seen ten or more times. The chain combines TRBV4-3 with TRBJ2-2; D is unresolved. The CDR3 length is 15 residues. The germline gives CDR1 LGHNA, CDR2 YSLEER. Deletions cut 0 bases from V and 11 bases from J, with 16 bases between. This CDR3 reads CASSQDEGLGYELFF. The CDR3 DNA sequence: TGCGCCAGCAGCCAAGACGAAGGTTTGGGGTATGAGCTGTTTTTT.